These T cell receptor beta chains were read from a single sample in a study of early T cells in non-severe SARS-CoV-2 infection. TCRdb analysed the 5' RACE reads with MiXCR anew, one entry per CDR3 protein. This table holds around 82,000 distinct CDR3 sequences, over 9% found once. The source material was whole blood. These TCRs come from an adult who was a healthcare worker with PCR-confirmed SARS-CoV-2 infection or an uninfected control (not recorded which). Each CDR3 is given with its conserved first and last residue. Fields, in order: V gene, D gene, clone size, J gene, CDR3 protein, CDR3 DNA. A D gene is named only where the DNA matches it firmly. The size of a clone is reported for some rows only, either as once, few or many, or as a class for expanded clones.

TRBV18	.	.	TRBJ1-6	CASSRAGRSPLHF	TGTGCCAGCTCCCGGGCAGGAAGGTCACCCCTCCACTTT
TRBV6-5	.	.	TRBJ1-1	CASSSGQHTEAFF	TGTGCCAGCAGCTCAGGACAGCACACTGAAGCTTTCTTT
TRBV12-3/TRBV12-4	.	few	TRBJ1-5	CASSLATVLGDSNQPQHF	TGTGCCAGCAGTTTAGCCACAGTCCTAGGGGATAGCAATCAGCCCCAGCATTTT
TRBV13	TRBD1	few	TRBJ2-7	CASSRDRTGANEQYF	TGTGCCAGCAGCCGAGATCGGACAGGAGCCAACGAGCAGTACTTC
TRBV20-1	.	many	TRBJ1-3	CSARDPRDGTRSGNTIYF	TGCAGTGCTAGAGACCCAAGGGACGGGACCCGCTCTGGAAACACCATATATTTT
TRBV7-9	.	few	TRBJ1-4	CASSPGTTNEKLFF	TGTGCCAGCAGCCCGGGGACAACTAATGAAAAACTGTTTTTT
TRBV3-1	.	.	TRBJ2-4	CASSPGTHIQYF	TGTGCCAGCAGCCCGGGGACACACATTCAGTACTTC
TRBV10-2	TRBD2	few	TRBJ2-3	CASGGTSWPQYF	TGCGCCAGCGGCGGGACTAGCTGGCCGCAGTATTTT
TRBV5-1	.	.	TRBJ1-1	CASSYRQRNTEAFF	TGCGCCAGCAGCTACAGACAGAGGAACACTGAAGCTTTCTTT
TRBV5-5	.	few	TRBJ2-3	CASSLVTATDTQYF	TGTGCCAGCAGCTTGGTTACAGCCACAGATACGCAGTATTTT
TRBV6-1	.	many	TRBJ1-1	CASSEFATEAFF	TGTGCCAGCAGTGAATTCGCCACTGAAGCTTTCTTT
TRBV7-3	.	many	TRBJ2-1	CASSFGGLGNEQFF	TGTGCCAGCAGCTTCGGGGGACTGGGCAATGAGCAGTTCTTC
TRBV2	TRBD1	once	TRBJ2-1	CASRVAEGASQFF	TGTGCCAGCCGGGTTGCAGAGGGGGCGAGTCAGTTCTTC
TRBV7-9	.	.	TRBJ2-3	CASSLLVRAGATDTQYF	TGTGCCAGCAGCTTACTGGTTCGTGCAGGGGCAACAGATACGCAGTATTTT
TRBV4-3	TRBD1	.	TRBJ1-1	CASSQGQGLFTEAFF	TGCGCCAGCAGCCAAGGACAGGGCCTCTTCACTGAAGCTTTCTTT
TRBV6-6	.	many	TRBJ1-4	CASSYRGGEKLFF	TGTGCCAGCAGTTACAGGGGCGGTGAAAAACTGTTTTTT
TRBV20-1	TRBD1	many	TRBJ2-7	CSARPFRTGVYEQYF	TGCAGTGCCCGTCCTTTTCGGACAGGGGTGTACGAGCAGTACTTC
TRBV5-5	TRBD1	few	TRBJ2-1	CASSLRTGDSYNEQFF	TGTGCCAGCAGCCTGCGGACAGGGGACTCCTACAATGAGCAGTTCTTC
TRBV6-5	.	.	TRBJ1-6	CASRVYNSPLHF	TGTGCCAGCAGGGTGTATAATTCACCCCTCCACTTT
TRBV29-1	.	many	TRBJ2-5	CSVEIIQETQYF	TGCAGCGTTGAAATCATACAAGAGACCCAGTACTTC
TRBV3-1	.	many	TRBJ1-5	CASSQDRNQPQHF	TGCGCCAGCAGCCAAGATCGCAATCAGCCCCAGCATTTT
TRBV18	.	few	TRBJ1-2	CASSATTVQAGGYTF	TGTGCCAGCTCAGCTACGACGGTACAGGCTGGCGGCTACACCTTC
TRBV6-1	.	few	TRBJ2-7	CASSRDGPYEQYF	TGTGCCAGCAGCCGGGACGGCCCCTACGAGCAGTACTTC
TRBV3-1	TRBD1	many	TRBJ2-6	CASSLTTGSGANVLTF	TGTGCCAGCAGCCTTACGACAGGGTCCGGGGCCAACGTCCTGACTTTC
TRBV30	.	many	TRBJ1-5	CAWSGVEGGQPQHF	TGTGCCTGGAGTGGGGTGGAAGGAGGGCAGCCCCAGCATTTT
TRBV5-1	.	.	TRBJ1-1	CASSFGTNTEAFF	TGCGCCAGCAGCTTCGGTACGAACACTGAAGCTTTCTTT
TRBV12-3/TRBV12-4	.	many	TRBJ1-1	CASSPHRAGGTEAFF	TGTGCCAGCAGCCCTCATCGTGCCGGAGGGACTGAAGCTTTCTTT
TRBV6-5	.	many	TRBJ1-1	CASSYREYTEVFF	TGTGCCAGCAGTTACAGGGAGTACACTGAAGTTTTCTTT
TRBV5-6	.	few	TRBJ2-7	CASSLVSRVVYEQYF	TGTGCCAGCAGCTTGGTCTCGAGGGTTGTCTACGAGCAGTACTTC
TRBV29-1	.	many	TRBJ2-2	CSVSLPDTGELFF	TGCAGCGTTTCTCTTCCGGATACCGGGGAGCTGTTTTTT
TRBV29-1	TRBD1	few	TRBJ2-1	CSGRVGGLSYNEQFF	TGCAGCGGCAGGGTAGGGGGCCTCTCCTACAATGAGCAGTTCTTC
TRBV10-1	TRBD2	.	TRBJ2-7	CASSESLETGTSGPKGSYEQYF	TGCGCCAGCAGTGAGTCCCTGGAGACCGGGACTAGCGGTCCGAAGGGGTCCTACGAGCAGTACTTC
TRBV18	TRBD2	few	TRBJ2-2	CASSVTSGGPNTGELFF	TGTGCCAGCTCAGTCACTAGCGGGGGACCGAACACCGGGGAGCTGTTTTTT
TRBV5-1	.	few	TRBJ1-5	CASSLGPDQPQHF	TGCGCCAGCAGCTTGGGTCCAGATCAGCCCCAGCATTTT
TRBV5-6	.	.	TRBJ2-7	CASSQAEYEQYF	TGTGCCAGCAGCCAGGCGGAATACGAGCAGTACTTC
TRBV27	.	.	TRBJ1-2	CASSLAQGHGYTF	TGTGCCAGCAGTTTGGCACAGGGACATGGCTACACCTTC
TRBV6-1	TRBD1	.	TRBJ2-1	CASSLDRVAEQFF	TGTGCCAGCAGCTTAGACAGGGTAGCTGAGCAGTTCTTC
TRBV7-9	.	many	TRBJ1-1	CASSIFRDTEAFF	TGTGCCAGCAGCATCTTCAGGGACACTGAAGCTTTCTTT
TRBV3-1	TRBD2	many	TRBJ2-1	CASSQEGRGGVSYNEQFF	TGTGCCAGCAGCCAAGAGGGTCGCGGGGGGGTCTCCTACAATGAGCAGTTCTTC
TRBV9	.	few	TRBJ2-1	CASSAVSGGLYNEQFF	TGTGCCAGCAGCGCCGTTTCCGGGGGCCTGTACAATGAGCAGTTCTTC
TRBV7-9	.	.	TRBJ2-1	CASSPLQVDEQFF	TGTGCCAGCAGCCCCCTTCAAGTGGATGAGCAGTTCTTC
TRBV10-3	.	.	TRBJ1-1	CAISGVGTEEAFF	TGTGCCATCAGCGGGGTCGGAACGGAAGAAGCTTTCTTT